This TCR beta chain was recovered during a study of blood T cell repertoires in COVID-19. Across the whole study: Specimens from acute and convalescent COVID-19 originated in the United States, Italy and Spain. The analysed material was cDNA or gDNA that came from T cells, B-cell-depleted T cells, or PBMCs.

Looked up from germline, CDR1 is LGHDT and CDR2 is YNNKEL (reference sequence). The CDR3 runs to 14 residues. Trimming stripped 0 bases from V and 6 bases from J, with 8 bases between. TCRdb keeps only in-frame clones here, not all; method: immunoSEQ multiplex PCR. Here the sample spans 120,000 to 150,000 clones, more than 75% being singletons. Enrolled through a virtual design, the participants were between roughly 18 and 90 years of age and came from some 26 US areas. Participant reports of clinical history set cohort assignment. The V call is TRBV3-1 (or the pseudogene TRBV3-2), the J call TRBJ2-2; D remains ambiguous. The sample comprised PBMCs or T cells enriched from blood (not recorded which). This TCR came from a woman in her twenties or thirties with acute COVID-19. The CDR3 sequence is CASSQDLKSGELFF. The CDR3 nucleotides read TGTGCCAGCAGCCAAGATCTAAAGTCCGGGGAGCTGTTTTTT.